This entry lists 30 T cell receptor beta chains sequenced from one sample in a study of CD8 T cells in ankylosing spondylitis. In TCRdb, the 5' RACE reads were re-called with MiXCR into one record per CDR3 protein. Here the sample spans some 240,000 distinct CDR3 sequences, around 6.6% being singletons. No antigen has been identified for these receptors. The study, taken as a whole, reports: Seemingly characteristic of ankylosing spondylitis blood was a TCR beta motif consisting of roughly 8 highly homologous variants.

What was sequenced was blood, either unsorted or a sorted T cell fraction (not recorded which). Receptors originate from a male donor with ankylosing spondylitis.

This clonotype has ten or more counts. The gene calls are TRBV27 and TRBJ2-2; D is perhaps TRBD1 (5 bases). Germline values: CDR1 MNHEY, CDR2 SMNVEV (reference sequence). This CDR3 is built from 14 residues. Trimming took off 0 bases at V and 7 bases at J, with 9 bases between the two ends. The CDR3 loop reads CASSLSQGYGELFF. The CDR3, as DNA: TGTGCCAGCAGTTTATCGCAGGGCTACGGGGAGCTGTTTTTT.

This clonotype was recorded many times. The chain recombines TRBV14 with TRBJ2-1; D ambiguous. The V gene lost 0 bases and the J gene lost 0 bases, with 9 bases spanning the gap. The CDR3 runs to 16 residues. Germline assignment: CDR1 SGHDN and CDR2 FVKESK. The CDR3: CASSQDPYSSYNEQFF. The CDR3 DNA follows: TGTGCCAGCAGCCAAGATCCATATAGCTCCTACAATGAGCAGTTCTTC. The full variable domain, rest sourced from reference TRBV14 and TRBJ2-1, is EAGVTQFPSHSVIEKGQTVTLRCDPISGHDNLYWYRRVMGKEIKFLLHFVKESKQDESGMPNNRFLAERTGGTYSTLKVQPAELEDSGVYFCASSQDPYSSYNEQFFGPGTRLTVL.

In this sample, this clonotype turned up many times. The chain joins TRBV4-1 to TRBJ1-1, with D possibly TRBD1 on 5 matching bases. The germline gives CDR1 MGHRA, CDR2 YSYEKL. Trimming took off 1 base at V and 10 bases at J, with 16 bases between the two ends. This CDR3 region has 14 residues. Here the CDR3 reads CASSQGFGIRGAFF. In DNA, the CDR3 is TGCGCCAGCAGCCAAGGTTTTGGTATAAGGGGAGCTTTCTTT.

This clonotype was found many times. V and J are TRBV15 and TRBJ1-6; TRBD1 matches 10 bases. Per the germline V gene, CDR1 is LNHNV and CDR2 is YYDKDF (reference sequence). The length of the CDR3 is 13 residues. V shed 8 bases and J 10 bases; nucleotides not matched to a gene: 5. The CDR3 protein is CATADRGRSPLHF. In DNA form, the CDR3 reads TGTGCCACCGCGGACAGGGGGAGGTCACCCCTCCACTTT. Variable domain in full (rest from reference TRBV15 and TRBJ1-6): DAMVIQNPRYQVTQFGKPVTLSCSQTLNHNVMYWYQQKSSQAPKLLFHYYDKDFNNEADTPDNFQSRRPNTSFCFLDIRSPGLGDTAMYLCATADRGRSPLHFGNGTRLTVT.

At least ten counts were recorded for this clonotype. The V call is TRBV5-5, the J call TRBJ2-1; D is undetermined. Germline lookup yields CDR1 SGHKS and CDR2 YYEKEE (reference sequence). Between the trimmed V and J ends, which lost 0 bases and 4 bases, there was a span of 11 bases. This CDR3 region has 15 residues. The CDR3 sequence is CASSLVTARYNEQFF. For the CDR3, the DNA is TGTGCCAGCAGCTTGGTCACGGCCAGGTACAATGAGCAGTTCTTC.

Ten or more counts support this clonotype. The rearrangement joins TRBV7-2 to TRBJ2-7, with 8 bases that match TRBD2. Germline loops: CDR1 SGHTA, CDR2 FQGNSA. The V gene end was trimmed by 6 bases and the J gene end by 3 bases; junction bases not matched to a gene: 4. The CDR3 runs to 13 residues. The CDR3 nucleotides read TGTGCCAGCAGTCTAGCGGGCAGCTACGAGCAGTACTTC. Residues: CASSLAGSYEQYF.

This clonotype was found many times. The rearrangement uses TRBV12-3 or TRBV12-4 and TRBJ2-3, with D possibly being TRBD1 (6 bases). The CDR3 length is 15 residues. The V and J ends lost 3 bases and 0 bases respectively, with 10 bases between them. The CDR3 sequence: CASSFTGSSTDTQYF. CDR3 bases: TGTGCCAGCAGTTTCACAGGGTCGAGCACAGATACGCAGTATTTT.

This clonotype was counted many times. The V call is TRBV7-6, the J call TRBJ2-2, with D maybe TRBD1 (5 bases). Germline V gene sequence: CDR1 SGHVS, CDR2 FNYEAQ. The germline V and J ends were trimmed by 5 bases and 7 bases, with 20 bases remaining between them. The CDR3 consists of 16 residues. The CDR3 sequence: CASSQTVSVFGGELFF. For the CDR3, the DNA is TGTGCCAGCAGCCAGACAGTGTCAGTATTTGGCGGGGAGCTGTTTTTT.

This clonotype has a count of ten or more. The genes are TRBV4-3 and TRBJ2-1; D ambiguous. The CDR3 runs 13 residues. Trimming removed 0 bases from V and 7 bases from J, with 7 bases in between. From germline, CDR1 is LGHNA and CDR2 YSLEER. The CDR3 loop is CASSQDVGNEQFF. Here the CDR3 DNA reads TGCGCCAGCAGCCAAGATGTGGGAAATGAGCAGTTCTTC.

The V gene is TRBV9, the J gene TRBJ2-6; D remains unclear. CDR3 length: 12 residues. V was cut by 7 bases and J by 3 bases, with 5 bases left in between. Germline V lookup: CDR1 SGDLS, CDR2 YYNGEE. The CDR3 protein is CASALGANVLTF. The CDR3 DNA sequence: TGTGCCAGCGCACTTGGGGCCAACGTCCTGACTTTC.

The CDR3 loop is CSARDRADSSYNEQFF. The CDR3 DNA reads TGCAGTGCTAGAGATCGAGCGGATAGCTCCTACAATGAGCAGTTCTTC. This rearrangement joins TRBV20-1 to TRBJ2-1, with D possibly TRBD2 on 5 matching bases. CDR3 length equals 16 residues. Germline V gene data show CDR1 as DFQATT and CDR2 as SNEGSKA (reference sequence). Between the trimmed V and J ends, which lost 0 bases and 0 bases, there was a span of 12 bases.

The CDR3 DNA sequence: TGTGCCAGCTTGGGGCGGCTCAACAATGAGCAGTTCTTC. Translating it yields CASLGRLNNEQFF. The chain has TRBV6-1 and TRBJ2-1, with D maybe TRBD1 (5 bases). The germline gives CDR1 MNHNS, CDR2 SASEGT. Trimming took off 8 bases at V and 5 bases at J, with 13 bases between the two ends. This CDR3 has 13 residues.

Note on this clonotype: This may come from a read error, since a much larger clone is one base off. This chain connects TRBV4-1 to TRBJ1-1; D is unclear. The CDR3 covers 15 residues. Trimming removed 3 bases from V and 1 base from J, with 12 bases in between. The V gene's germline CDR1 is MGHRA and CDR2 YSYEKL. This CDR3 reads CASSHEPRTNTEAFF. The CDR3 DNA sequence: TGCGCCAGCAGCCACGAGCCTCGGACGAACACTGAAGCTTTCTTT.

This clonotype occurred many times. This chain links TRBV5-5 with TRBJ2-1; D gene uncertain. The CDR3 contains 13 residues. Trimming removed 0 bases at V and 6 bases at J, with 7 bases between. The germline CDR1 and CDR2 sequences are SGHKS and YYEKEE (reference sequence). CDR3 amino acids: CASSLEGRNEQFF. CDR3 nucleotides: TGTGCCAGCAGCTTGGAAGGTCGCAATGAGCAGTTCTTC.

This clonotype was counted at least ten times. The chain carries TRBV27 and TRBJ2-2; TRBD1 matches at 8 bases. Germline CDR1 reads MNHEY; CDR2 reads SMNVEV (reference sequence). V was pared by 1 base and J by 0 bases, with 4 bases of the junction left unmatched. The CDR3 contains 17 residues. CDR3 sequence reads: CASSLYGTGPNTGELFF. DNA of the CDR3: TGTGCCAGCAGTTTATATGGGACAGGACCGAACACCGGGGAGCTGTTTTTT.

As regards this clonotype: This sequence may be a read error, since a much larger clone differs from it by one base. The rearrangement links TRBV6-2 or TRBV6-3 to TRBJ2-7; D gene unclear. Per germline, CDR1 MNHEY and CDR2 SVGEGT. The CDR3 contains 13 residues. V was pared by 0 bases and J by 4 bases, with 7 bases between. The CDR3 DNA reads TGTGCCAGCAGTTACTCCCTTATGTACGAGCAGTACTTC. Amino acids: CASSYSLMYEQYF.

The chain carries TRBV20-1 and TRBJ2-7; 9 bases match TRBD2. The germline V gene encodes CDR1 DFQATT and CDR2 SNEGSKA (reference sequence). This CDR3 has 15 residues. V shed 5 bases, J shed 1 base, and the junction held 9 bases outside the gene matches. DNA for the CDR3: TGCAGTGCTCTAGAGGTAGCGGGAGCTTCCTACGAGCAGTACTTC. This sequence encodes CSALEVAGASYEQYF.

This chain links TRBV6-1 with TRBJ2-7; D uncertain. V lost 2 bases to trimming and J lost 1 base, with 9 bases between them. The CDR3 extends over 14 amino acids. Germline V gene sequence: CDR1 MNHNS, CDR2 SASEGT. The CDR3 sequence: CASSEFGVSYEQYF. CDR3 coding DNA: TGTGCCAGCAGTGAATTTGGGGTTTCCTACGAGCAGTACTTC.

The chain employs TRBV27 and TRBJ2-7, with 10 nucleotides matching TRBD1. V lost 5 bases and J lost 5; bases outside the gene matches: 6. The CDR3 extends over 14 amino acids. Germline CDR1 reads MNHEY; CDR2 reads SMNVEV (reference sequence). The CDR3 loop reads CASSVRDRGNEQYF. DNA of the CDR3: TGTGCCAGCAGTGTCCGGGACAGGGGCAACGAGCAGTACTTC.

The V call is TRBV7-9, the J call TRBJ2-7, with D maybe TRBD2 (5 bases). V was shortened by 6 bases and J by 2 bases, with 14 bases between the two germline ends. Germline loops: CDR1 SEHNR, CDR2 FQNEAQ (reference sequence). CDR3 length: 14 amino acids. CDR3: CASSSTGKTYEQYF. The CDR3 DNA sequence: TGTGCCAGCAGTTCGACCGGGAAAACCTACGAGCAGTACTTC. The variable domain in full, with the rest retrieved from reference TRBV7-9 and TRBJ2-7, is DTGVSQNPRHKITKRGQNVTFRCDPISEHNRLYWYRQTLGQGPEFLTYFQNEAQLEKSRLLSDRFSAERPKGSFSTLEIQRTEQGDSAMYLCASSSTGKTYEQYFGPGTRLTVT.

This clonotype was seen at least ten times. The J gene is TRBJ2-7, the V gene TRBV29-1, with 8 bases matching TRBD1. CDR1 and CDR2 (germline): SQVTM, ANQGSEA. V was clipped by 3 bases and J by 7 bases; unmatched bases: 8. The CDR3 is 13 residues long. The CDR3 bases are TGCAGCGTTGAGGGGACAGGCCGGGGAGAGCAGTACTTC. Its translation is CSVEGTGRGEQYF.

In nucleotides, the CDR3 is TGCAGTGCTAGGCCCCGCCGATCGGGACAGACCTACGAGCAGTACTTC. This codes for CSARPRRSGQTYEQYF. The chain has TRBV20-1 and TRBJ2-7; TRBD1 agrees at 7 bases. The CDR3 is made up of 16 amino acids. J gave up 2 bases and V 3 bases, and 13 bases lay outside the gene matches. CDR1 and CDR2 (germline): DFQATT, SNEGSKA (reference sequence).

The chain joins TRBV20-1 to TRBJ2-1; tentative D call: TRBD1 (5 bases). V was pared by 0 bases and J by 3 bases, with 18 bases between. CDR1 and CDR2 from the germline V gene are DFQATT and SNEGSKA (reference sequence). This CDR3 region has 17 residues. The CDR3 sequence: CSARDSDWGLYYNEQFF. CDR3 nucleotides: TGCAGTGCTAGAGATAGTGATTGGGGCTTATACTACAATGAGCAGTTCTTC.

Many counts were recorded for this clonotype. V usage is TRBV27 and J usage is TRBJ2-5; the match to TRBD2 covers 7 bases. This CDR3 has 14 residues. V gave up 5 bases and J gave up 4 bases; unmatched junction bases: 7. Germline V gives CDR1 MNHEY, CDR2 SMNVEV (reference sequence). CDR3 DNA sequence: TGTGCCAGCAGTCCGGGGGACTACGTAGAGACCCAGTACTTC. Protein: CASSPGDYVETQYF.

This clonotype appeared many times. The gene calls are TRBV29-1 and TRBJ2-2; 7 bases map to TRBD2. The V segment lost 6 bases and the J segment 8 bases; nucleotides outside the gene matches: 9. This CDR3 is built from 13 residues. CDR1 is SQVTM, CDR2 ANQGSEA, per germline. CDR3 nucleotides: TGCAGCGTAGAGGGACTACTCGTTGGGGAGCTGTTTTTT. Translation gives CSVEGLLVGELFF.

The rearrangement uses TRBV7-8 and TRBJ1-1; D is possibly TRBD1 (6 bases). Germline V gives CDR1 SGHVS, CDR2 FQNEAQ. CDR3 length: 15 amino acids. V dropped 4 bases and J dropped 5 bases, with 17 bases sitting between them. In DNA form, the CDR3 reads TGTGCCAGCAGCTGGGGGGACATTTTGGGTACTGAAGCTTTCTTT. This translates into CASSWGDILGTEAFF.

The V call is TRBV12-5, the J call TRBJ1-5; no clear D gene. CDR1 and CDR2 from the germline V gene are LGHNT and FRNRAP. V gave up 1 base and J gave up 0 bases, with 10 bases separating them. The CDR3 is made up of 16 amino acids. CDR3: CASGLATDYSNQPQHF. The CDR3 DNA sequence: TGTGCTAGTGGTTTGGCTACCGACTATAGCAATCAGCCCCAGCATTTT.

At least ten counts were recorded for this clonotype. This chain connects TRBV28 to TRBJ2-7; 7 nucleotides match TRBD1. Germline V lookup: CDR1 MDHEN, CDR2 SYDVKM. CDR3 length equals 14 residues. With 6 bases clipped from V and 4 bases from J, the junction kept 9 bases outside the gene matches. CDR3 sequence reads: CASRNPGQIYEQYF. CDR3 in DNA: TGTGCCAGCAGAAATCCGGGACAGATTTACGAGCAGTACTTC.

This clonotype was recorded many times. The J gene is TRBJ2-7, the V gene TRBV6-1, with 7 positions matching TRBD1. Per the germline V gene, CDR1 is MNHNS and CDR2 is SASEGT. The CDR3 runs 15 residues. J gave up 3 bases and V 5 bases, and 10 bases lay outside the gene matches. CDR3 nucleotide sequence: TGTGCCAGCAGTAGACGACAGGGTGCTTACTACGAGCAGTACTTC. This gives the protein CASSRRQGAYYEQYF.

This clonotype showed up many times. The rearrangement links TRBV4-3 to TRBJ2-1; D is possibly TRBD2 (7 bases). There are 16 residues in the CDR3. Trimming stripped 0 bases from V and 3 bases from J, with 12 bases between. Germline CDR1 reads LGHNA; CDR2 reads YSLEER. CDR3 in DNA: TGCGCCAGCAGCCAAGAACGGGGGGCCCTCTACAATGAGCAGTTCTTC. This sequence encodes CASSQERGALYNEQFF.